There are a few counts of the clone carrying this T cell receptor beta chain. The sample belongs to a study of T-cell memory formation after mild COVID-19. Germline CDR1 is MNHEY and CDR2 is SVGEGT. The CDR3 covers 15 residues. Trimming removed 7 bases from V and 3 bases from J, with 18 bases in between. TCRdb redid the calling of the 5' RACE reads with MiXCR, one entry per CDR3 protein. The table lists hundreds of thousands of distinct CDR3 sequences, 15% of them singletons, with 2.1% in the top ten. The chain combines TRBV6-2 or TRBV6-3 with TRBJ1-1; TRBD1 might be the D (6 bases). This TCR was sampled from an adult woman who had mild COVID-19 (a few samples of this study predate the infection). Cell type and time point are not known. The sequencing input was PBMCs or a T cell subset sorted from them (not recorded which). The CDR3 sequence is CASTQAGVRYTEAFF. For the CDR3, the DNA is TGTGCCAGCACCCAAGCAGGGGTCCGGTACACTGAAGCTTTCTTT.